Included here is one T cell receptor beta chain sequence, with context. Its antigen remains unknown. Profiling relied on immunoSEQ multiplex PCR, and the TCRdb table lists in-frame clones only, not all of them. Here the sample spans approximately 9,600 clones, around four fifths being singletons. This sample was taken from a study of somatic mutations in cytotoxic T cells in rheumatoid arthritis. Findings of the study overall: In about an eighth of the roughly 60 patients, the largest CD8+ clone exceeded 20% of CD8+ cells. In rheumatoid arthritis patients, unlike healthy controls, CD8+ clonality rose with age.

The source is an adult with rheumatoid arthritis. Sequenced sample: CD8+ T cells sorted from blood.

The CDR3 reads CASLEGALNTEAFF. The CDR3 DNA sequence: TGTGCCAGTCTCGAGGGGGCTCTCAACACTGAAGCTTTCTTT. The rearrangement links TRBV19 to TRBJ1-1; 7 bases agree with TRBD1. The CDR3 runs to 14 residues. The V segment lost 8 bases and the J segment 2 bases; nucleotides outside the gene matches: 8. The germline gives CDR1 LNHDA, CDR2 SQIVND (reference sequence).